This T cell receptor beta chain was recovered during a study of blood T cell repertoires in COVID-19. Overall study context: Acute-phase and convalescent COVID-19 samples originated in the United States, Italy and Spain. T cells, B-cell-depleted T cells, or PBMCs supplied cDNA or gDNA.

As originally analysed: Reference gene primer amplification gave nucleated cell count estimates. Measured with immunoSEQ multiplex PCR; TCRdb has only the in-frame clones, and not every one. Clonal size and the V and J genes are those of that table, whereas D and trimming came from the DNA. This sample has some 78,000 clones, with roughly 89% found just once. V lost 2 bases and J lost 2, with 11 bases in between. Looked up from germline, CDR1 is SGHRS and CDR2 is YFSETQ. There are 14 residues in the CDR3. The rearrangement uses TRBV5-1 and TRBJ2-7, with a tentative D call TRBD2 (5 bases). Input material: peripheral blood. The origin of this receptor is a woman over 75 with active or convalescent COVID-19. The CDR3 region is CASSLAEPAYEQYF. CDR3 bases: TGCGCCAGCAGCTTAGCGGAGCCCGCCTACGAGCAGTACTTC.